This passage covers 10 T cell receptor beta chains from one sample sequenced in a study of PD-1 blockade in classical Hodgkin lymphoma. Clones were read by immunoSEQ multiplex PCR, and TCRdb kept only the in-frame ones, dropping some. The data show roughly 38,000 clones, with about 86% seen just once and 5.5% held by the top ten. Each of the patients experienced relapse following autologous stem cell transplantation, and their brentuximab vedotin exposure differed. The sequenced sample was peripheral blood mononuclear cells (PBMCs), obtained before the second cycle of nivolumab. The receptor source for this set is a human donor with classical Hodgkin lymphoma.

This chain uses TRBV2 with TRBJ2-1; 11 bases are shared with TRBD2. This CDR3 is built from 17 residues. Germline CDR1 reads SNHLY; CDR2 reads FYNNEI. V shed 3 bases and J 6 bases; nucleotides not matched to a gene: 10. Here the CDR3 reads CASSDGRRLAGGNEQFF. In nucleotides, the CDR3 is TGTGCCAGCAGTGATGGCCGCAGGCTAGCGGGAGGCAATGAGCAGTTCTTC.

J is TRBJ2-5 and V is TRBV6-5, with D unresolved. The germline V gene encodes CDR1 MNHEY and CDR2 SVGAGI. The CDR3 sequence is 13 residues long. Trimming stripped 2 bases from V and 2 bases from J, with 6 bases between. The CDR3 loop reads CASSYVGQETQYF. The DNA for the CDR3 is TGTGCCAGCAGTTACGTCGGACAAGAGACCCAGTACTTC.

The chain couples TRBV6-5 to TRBJ1-2, with D unresolved. Between the trimmed V and J ends, which lost 2 bases and 0 bases, there was a span of 13 bases. Per the germline V gene, CDR1 is MNHEY and CDR2 is SVGAGI. The CDR3 extends over 16 amino acids. CDR3 amino acids: CASSYKLMGSNYGYTF. CDR3 nucleotides: TGTGCCAGCAGTTACAAGTTAATGGGCTCTAACTATGGCTACACCTTC.

The chain has TRBV27 and TRBJ1-1; tentatively, D is TRBD1 (5 bases). V lost 3 bases and J lost 4, with 12 bases in between. The germline V gene encodes CDR1 MNHEY and CDR2 SMNVEV (reference sequence). This CDR3 is built from 14 residues. The CDR3 spells CASSFGGAGTEAFF. CDR3 sequence (DNA): TGTGCCAGCAGTTTCGGCGGGGCGGGCACTGAAGCTTTCTTT.

The rearrangement joins TRBV6-5 to TRBJ2-3; TRBD1 matches 8 bases. Germline-derived CDR1 and CDR2 are MNHEY and SVGAGI. The CDR3 length is 14 residues. V shed 7 bases, J shed 3 bases, and the junction held 6 bases outside the gene matches. CDR3 amino acids: CASNDRGWTDTQYF. In DNA, the CDR3 is TGTGCCAGCAATGACAGGGGATGGACAGATACGCAGTATTTT.

This rearrangement joins TRBV28 to TRBJ1-1; D is possibly TRBD1 (6 bases). This CDR3 comprises 14 residues. Trimming cost V 6 bases and J 6 bases, with 17 bases left between them. Germline V gene lookup returns CDR1 MDHEN and CDR2 SYDVKM. As DNA, the CDR3 is TGTGCCAGCAGACACGGGAGGGGGGATTCTGAAGCTTTCTTT. Its translation: CASRHGRGDSEAFF. Together with reference TRBV28 and TRBJ1-1, the CDR3 gives the full variable domain: DVKVTQSSRYLVKRTGEKVFLECVQDMDHENMFWYRQDPGLGLRLIYFSYDVKMKEKGDIPEGYSVSREKKERFSLILESASTNQTSMYLCASRHGRGDSEAFFGQGTRLTVV.

V is TRBV5-4 and J is TRBJ2-7; D is undetermined. The CDR3 extends over 13 amino acids. Trimming shortened V by 4 bases and J by 5 bases, and 13 bases separated the two germline ends. Germline assignment: CDR1 SGHNT and CDR2 YYREEE (reference sequence). This CDR3 reads CASSHPVMDEQYF. In DNA, the CDR3 is TGTGCCAGCAGCCACCCGGTGATGGACGAGCAGTACTTC.

J is TRBJ2-7 and V is TRBV21-1; the table's TRBD1 call for D was not verified on the DNA. TRBV21-1 is a pseudogene locus. CDR3 length: 18 amino acids. CDR3 nucleotide sequence: TGTGCCAGCAGCAAAGCGCCACCCGGAGGACAGGGAACCCACGAGCAGTACTTC. Translating it yields CASSKAPPGGQGTHEQYF.

The CDR3 reads CASSLNRALTDTQYF. DNA for the CDR3: TGTGCCAGCAGTTTAAACAGGGCCCTCACAGATACGCAGTATTTT. The chain carries TRBV27 and TRBJ2-3; D possibly corresponds to TRBD1 (6 bases). Germline values: CDR1 MNHEY, CDR2 SMNVEV (reference sequence). The V gene lost 2 bases and the J gene lost 2 bases, with 11 bases spanning the gap. The CDR3 is made up of 15 amino acids.

This clone is categorized as medium-sized. The CDR3 region has the DNA TGTGCCAGCAGCTTACGTCAGGGGGCGACAGGGCAGTACTTC. Encoded protein: CASSLRQGATGQYF. The chain joins TRBV11-2 to TRBJ2-7, with TRBD1 identical over 8 bases. The CDR3 loop spans 14 amino acids. The ends lost 2 bases at V and 9 bases at J; junction bases unmatched: 9. Germline V lookup: CDR1 SGHAT, CDR2 FQNNGV.